The present entry profiles one T cell receptor (beta chain) with its context. This sample stems from a study of graft-versus-host responses after intestinal transplantation. Study background: Grafts that recipients had were multivisceral, liver-intestinal, or isolated intestinal transplants.

Sequencing was performed with immunoSEQ multiplex PCR; in TCRdb, only in-frame clones are kept and a portion is missing. The table records 60,000 or so clones, more than 75% of them present only once. Trimming removed 7 bases at V and 7 bases at J, with 10 bases between. The CDR3 has 11 residues. The V gene's germline CDR1 is LNHDA and CDR2 SQIVND (reference sequence). The sample was PBMCs, taken roughly 120 days after intestinal transplantation. V is TRBV19 and J is TRBJ1-1; D is uncertain. The TCR originated in a human patient who received an intestinal transplant, so some T cells may come from the graft donor. CDR3 sequence (DNA): TGTGCCAGTATCGGGAGAAGTGAAGCTTTCTTT. Translated: CASIGRSEAFF.